This entry concerns a single T cell receptor beta chain. The antigen is not known. This CDR3 has 15 amino acids. Trimming at V came to 5 bases and at J to 8 bases, leaving 8 bases not matched to a gene. Germline CDR1 is MNHEY and CDR2 is SMNVEV (reference sequence). This entry is derived from a study of blood T cells in healthy people across ages. General study findings and limits: Significant beta diversity loss was already apparent by age approximately 40, declining roughly linearly.

The authors ran a second PCR of about 7 to 12 cycles using a sample-barcoded 5' primer and a J-beta primer mix. From the 5' RACE reads, TCRdb called clonotypes with MiXCR, one entry per CDR3 protein. The data show 700,000 to 900,000 distinct CDR3 sequences, with about 55% seen just once and approximately 40% held by the top ten. The sample comprised blood. This TCR came from an elderly man in good health. This chain links TRBV27 with TRBJ1-5; 11 nucleotides line up with TRBD1. CDR3 residues: CASSPRDRGSEPQHF. The CDR3 DNA is TGTGCCAGCAGTCCCCGGGACAGGGGGAGTGAGCCCCAGCATTTT.